Listed here is a single TCR beta chain. The sample belongs to a study of blood T cell repertoires in COVID-19. Clones were sequenced by immunoSEQ multiplex PCR, and TCRdb holds only the in-frame ones, with some missing. The sample lists under 250,000 clones; 85% were seen once. Germline assignment: CDR1 KGHSH and CDR2 LQKENI. The CDR3 runs to 16 residues. Trimming took 0 bases from V and 3 from J, leaving 14 bases between them. This chain connects TRBV18 to TRBJ2-5; perhaps TRBD1 as D (7 bases). This TCR was sampled from a man aged 45-65 years with COVID-19, enrolled during active disease. The sequenced material came from peripheral blood. The CDR3 nucleotides read TGTGCCAGCTCACCACCGTCTCCAGGGGGGAAAGAGACCCAGTACTTC. Its protein is CASSPPSPGGKETQYF. Supplemented by reference TRBV18 and TRBJ2-5, the full variable domain reads NAGVMQNPRHLVRRRGQEARLRCSPMKGHSHVYWYRQLPEEGLKFMVYLQKENIIDESGMPKERFSAEFPKEGPSILRIQQVVRGDSAAYFCASSPPSPGGKETQYFGPGTRLLVL.